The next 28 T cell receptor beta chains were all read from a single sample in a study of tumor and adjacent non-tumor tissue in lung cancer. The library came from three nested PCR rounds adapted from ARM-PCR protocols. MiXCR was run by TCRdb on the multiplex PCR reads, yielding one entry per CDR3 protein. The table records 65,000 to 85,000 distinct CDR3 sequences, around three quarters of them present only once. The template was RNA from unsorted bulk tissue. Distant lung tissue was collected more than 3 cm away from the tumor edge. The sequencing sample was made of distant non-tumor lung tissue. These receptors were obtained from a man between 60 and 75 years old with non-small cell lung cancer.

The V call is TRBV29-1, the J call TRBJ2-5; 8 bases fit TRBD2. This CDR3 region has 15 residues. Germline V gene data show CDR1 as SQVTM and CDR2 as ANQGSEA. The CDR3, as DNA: TGCAGGGTCGGATTTACCGGGACTAGCCAAGAGACCCAGTACTTC. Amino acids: CRVGFTGTSQETQYF.

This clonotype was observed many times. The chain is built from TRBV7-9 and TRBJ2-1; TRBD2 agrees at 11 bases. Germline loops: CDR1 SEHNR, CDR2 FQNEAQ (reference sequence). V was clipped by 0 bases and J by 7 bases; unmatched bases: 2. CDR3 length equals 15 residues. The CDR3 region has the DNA TGTGCCAGCAGCTTAGCGACTAGCGGGACGAATGAGCAGTTCTTC. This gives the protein CASSLATSGTNEQFF.

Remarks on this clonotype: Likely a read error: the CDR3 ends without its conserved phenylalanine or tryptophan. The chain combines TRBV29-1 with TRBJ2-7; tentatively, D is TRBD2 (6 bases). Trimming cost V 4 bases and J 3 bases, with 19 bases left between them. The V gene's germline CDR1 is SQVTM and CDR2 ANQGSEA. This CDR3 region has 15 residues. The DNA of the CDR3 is TGCAGCGTTGTCGGACTACCGACAAACATCTACGAGCAGTACTCC. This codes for CSVVGLPTNIYEQYS.

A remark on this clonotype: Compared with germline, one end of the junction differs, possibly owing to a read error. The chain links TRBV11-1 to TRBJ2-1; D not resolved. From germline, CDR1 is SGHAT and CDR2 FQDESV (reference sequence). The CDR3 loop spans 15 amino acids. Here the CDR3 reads CGNSPRVIPVNEHFF. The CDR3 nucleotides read TGTGGCAACAGCCCACGGGTGATTCCGGTGAATGAGCATTTCTTC.

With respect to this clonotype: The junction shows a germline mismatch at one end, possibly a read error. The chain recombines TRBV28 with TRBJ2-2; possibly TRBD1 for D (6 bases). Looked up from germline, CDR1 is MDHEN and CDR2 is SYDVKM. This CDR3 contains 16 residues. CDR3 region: CASSLPRAGETGELFF. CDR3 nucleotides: TGTGCCAGTAGTTTGCCCAGGGCAGGGGAGACCGGGGAGCTGTTTTTT. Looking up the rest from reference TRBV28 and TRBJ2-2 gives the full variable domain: DVKVTQSSRYLVKRTGEKVFLECVQDMDHENMFWYRQDPGLGLRLIYFSYDVKMKEKGDIPEGYSVSREKKERFSLILESASTNQTSMYLCASSLPRAGETGELFFGEGSRLTVL.

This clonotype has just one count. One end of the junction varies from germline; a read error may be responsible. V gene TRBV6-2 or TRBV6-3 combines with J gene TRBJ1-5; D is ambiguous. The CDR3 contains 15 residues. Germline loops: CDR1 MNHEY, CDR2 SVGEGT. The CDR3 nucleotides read TGTGCCGCCAGTCTCTCTGGACGTTCCAATCAGCCCCAACATTTT. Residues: CAASLSGRSNQPQHF.

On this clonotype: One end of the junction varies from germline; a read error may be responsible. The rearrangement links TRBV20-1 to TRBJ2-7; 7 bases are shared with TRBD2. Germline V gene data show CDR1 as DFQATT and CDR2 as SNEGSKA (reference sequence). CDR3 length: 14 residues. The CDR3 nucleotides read TGCAGTGCTAGGGTGCGACTAGCCAAATACGAGCAATACTTC. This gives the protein CSARVRLAKYEQYF.

This CDR3 reads CRAMDRAKAGHEQYF. The CDR3 DNA reads as TGCAGGGCCATGGACAGGGCTAAAGCAGGCCACGAGCAGTACTTC. This chain uses TRBV29-1 with TRBJ2-7; 8 bases agree with TRBD1. The CDR3 totals 15 residues. Germline loops: CDR1 SQVTM, CDR2 ANQGSEA.

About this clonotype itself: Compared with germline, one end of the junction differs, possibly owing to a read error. CDR3 sequence: CASSYGARQVYEQCF. For the CDR3, the DNA is TGTGCCAGCAGTTACGGGGCTAGACAGGTTTACGAGCAGTGCTTC. The chain uses TRBV6-5 and TRBJ2-7; D is perhaps TRBD1 (6 bases). The CDR3 sequence is 15 residues long. Germline CDR1 reads MNHEY; CDR2 reads SVGAGI.

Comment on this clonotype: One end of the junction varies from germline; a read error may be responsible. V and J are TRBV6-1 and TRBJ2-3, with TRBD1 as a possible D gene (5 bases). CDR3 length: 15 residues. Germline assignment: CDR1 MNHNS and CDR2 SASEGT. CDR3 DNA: TGTACCAGCAGTGAACTTCAGGGTAGCACATATACGCACTATTTT. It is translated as CTSSELQGSTYTHYF.

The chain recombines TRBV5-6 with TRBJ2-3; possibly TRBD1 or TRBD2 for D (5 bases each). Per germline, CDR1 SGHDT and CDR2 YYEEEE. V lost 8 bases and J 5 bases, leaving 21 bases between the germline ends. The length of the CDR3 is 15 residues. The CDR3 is CASSPAPSGGDTQYF. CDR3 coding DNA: TGTGCCAGTTCGCCGGCGCCTTCTGGGGGAGATACGCAGTATTTT.

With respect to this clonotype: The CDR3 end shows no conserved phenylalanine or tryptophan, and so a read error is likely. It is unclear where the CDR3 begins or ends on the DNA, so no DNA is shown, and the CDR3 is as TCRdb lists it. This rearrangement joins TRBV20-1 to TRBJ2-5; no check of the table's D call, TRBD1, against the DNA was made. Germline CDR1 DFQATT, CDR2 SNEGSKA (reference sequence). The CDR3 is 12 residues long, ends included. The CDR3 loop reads CSTQRDSETQHL.

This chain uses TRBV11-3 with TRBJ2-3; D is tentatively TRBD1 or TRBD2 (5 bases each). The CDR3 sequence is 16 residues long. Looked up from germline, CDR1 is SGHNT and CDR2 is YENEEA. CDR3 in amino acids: CSGSSGLADSTGAQYF. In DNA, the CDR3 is TGTTCCGGCAGCTCCGGGCTAGCAGATAGCACAGGTGCGCAGTATTTT.

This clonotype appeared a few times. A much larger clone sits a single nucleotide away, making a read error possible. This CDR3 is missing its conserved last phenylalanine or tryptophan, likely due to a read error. CDR3 amino acids: CASSQETSGSLYEQYL. The CDR3 DNA follows: TGCGCCAGCAGCCAAGAGACTAGCGGGAGTCTATACGAGCAGTACTTA. The chain employs TRBV4-1 and TRBJ2-7; TRBD2 matches 12 bases. Germline CDR1 and CDR2: MGHRA and YSYEKL. V shed 0 bases and J 4 bases; nucleotides not matched to a gene: 4. The CDR3 is 16 amino acids.

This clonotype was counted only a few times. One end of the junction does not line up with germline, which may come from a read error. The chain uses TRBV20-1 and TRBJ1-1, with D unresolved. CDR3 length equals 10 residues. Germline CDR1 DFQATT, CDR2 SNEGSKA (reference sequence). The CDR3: CNAKYTEAFF. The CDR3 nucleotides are TGCAATGCTAAATACACTGAAGCTTTCTTT.

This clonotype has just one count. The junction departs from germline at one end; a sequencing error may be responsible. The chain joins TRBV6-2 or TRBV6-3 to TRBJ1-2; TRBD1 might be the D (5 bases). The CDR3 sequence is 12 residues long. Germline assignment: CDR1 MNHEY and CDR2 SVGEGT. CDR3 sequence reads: CASRGDVTGYIF. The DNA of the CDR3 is TGTGCCAGCAGAGGGGACGTAACGGGCTACATCTTT.

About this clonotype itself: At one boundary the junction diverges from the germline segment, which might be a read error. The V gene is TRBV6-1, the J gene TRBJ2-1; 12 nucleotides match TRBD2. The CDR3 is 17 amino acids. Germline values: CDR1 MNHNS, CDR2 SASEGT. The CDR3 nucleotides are TGTGACAGCAGTTTCACCGAGACTAGCGGGGGAGGTCAAGAGCAGTTCTTC. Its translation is CDSSFTETSGGGQEQFF.

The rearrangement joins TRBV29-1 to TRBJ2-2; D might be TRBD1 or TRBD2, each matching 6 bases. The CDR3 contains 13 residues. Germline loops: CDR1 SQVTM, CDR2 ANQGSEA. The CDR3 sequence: CSTEGDNTGELFF. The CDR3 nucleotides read TGCAGTACGGAGGGGGATAACACCGGGGAGCTGTTTTTT.

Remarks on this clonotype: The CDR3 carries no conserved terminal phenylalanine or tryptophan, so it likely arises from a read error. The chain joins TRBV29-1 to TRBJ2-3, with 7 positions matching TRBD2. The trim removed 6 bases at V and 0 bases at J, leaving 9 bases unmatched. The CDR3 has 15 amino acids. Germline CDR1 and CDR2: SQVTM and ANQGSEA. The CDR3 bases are TGCAGCGTGGTTGCGGGAGCGGGTAGCACAGATACGCAGTATCTT. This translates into CSVVAGAGSTDTQYL.

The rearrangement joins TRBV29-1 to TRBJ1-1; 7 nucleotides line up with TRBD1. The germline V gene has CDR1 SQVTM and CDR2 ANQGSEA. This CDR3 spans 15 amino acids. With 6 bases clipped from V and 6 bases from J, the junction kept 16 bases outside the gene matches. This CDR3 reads CSVGYKGAPSSEAFF. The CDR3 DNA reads TGCAGCGTGGGGTACAAGGGGGCGCCGAGCTCTGAAGCTTTCTTT.

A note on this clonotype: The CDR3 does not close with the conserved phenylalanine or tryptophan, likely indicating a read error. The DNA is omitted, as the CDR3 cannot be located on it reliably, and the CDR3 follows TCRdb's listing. This CDR3 is CASSSSGAYNEQFI. The chain carries TRBV28 and TRBJ2-1; the table gives TRBD2 as D, unverified against the DNA. Germline-derived CDR1 and CDR2 are MDHEN and SYDVKM. The CDR3 extends over 14 residues, inclusive of both ends.

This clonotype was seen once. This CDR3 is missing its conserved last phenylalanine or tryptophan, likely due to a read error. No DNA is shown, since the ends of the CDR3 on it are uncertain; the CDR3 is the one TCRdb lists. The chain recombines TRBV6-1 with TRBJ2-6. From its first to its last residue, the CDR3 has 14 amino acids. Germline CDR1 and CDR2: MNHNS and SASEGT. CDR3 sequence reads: CANSDNSGANVLTV.

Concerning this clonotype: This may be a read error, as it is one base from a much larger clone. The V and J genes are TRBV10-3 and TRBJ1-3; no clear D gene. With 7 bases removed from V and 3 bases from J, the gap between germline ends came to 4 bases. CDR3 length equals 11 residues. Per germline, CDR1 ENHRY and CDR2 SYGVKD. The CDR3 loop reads CAINDGNTIYF. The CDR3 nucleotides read TGTGCCATCAATGATGGAAACACCATATATTTT.

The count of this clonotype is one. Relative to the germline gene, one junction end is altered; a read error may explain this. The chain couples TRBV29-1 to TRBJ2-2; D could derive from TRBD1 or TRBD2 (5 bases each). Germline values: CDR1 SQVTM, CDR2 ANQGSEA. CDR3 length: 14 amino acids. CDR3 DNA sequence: TGCAGCGCCTACCCCAGGGTCGGGGCCGAGGAGCTGCTTTTT. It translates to CSAYPRVGAEELLF.

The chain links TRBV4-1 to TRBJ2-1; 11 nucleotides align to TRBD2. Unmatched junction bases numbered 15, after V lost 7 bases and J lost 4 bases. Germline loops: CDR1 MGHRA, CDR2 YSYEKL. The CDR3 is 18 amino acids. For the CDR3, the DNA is TGCGCCAGCAACCAGGTAGCGGGAGGGCCTCAGTCATACAATGAGCAGTTCTTC. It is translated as CASNQVAGGPQSYNEQFF.

DNA for the CDR3: TGTGCCACCCAGAGTGACAGTTCCCGTGGCTACACCTTC. Residues: CATQSDSSRGYTF. The gene calls are TRBV24-1 and TRBJ1-2; the D gene is possibly TRBD1 (5 bases). The CDR3 is 13 amino acids. Germline V gene lookup returns CDR1 KGHDR and CDR2 SFDVKD. Trimming removed 9 bases from V and 7 bases from J, with 17 bases in between.

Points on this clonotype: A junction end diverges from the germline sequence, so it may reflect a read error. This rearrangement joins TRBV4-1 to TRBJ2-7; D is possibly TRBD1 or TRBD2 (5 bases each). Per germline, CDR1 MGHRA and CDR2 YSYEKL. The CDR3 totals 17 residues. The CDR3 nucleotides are TGCGCCAGCAGCCAAGAGGGGACCGGCTCCACTCTAATTGAGCGGTACTTC. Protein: CASSQEGTGSTLIERYF.

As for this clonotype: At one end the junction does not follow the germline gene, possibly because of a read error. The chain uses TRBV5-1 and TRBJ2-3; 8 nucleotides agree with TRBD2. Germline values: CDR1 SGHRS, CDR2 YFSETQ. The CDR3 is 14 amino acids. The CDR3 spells CPSSLTGGPDTQYF. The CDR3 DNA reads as TGCCCCAGCAGCTTAACGGGAGGGCCAGATACACAGTATTTT.